This T cell receptor beta chain was obtained from a study of blood T cell repertoires in COVID-19. Study overall: COVID-19 samples collected from the United States, Italy and Spain covered acute and convalescent phases. From T cells, B-cell-depleted T cells, or PBMCs came the material, which was cDNA or gDNA.

In the original processing: Scientists estimated how many nucleated cells there were by amplifying reference gene primers. This table comes from immunoSEQ multiplex PCR, and its TCRdb copy is limited to in-frame clones, with some not included. V and J calls and clone size come straight from that table; D and trimming were deduced from the DNA. The profile shows more than 200,000 clones, 80% to 90% of them singletons. Sequenced: peripheral blood. The TCR comes from a woman between 50 and 59 years old with acute or convalescent COVID-19.

CDR3: CASSPPGLGQEQFF. Written as DNA, the CDR3 is TGTGCCAGCAGCCCCCCGGGACTAGGCCAAGAGCAGTTCTTC. The chain is built from TRBV7-2 and TRBJ2-1, with 8 positions matching TRBD2. After removal of 5 bases from V and 10 bases from J, the junction contained 10 bases not matched to a gene. CDR3 length: 14 residues. Germline values: CDR1 SGHTA, CDR2 FQGNSA.